This T cell receptor beta chain was identified during a study of cytomegalovirus exposure and HLA in healthy donors. PCR involved 60 Vbeta and 13 Jbeta primers. Libraries were prepared by immunoSEQ multiplex PCR; TCRdb keeps only in-frame clonotypes and omits some of them. This sample yields approximately 130,000 clones, of which about 80% are seen a single time; roughly 1.2% belongs to the top ten. Germline values: CDR1 KGHSH, CDR2 LQKENI. The CDR3 covers 15 residues. The germline V and J ends were trimmed by 3 bases and 4 bases, with 13 bases remaining between them. This clone was recorded a few times.

V usage is TRBV18 and J usage is TRBJ1-5, with a weak D call TRBD1 (5 bases). This sequence originates from a middle-aged man in good health and CMV-seronegative. Sequenced sample: PBMCs. In DNA form, the CDR3 reads TGTGCCAGCTCACCGGGGCACGGTGAAAATCAGCCCCAGCATTTT. This sequence encodes CASSPGHGENQPQHF.